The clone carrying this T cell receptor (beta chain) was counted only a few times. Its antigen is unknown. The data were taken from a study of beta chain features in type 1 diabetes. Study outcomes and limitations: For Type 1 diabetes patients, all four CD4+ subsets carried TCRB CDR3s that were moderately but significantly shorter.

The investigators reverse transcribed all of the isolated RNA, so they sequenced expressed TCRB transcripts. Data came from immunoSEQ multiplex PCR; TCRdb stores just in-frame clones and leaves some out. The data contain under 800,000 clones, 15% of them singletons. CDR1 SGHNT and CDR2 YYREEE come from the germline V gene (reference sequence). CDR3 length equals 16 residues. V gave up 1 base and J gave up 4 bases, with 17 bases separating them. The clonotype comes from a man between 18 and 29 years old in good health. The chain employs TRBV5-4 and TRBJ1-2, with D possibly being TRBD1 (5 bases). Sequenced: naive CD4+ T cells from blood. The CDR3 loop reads CASSLFERGQIYGYTF. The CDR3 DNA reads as TGTGCCAGCAGCTTGTTCGAGCGTGGACAAATCTATGGCTACACCTTC.